This entry lists 8 T cell receptor beta chains sequenced from one sample in a study of brain T cells in children with intractable seizures. Produced via immunoSEQ multiplex PCR; TCRdb's table is partial and in-frame only. The data show about 80,000 clones, around 91% seen once. This specimen consisted of peripheral blood, obtained at surgery. These receptors were obtained from a girl aged 2 to 10 with Rasmussen encephalitis and intractable seizures.

The J gene is TRBJ2-2, the V gene TRBV7-2, with 12 bases identical to TRBD2. Germline assignment: CDR1 SGHTA and CDR2 FQGNSA. The ends lost 6 bases at V and 6 bases at J; junction bases unmatched: 8. The CDR3 consists of 16 residues. CDR3: CASRDGPSGRAGELFF. CDR3 in DNA: TGTGCCAGCAGGGACGGTCCTAGCGGGAGGGCCGGGGAGCTGTTTTTT.

This clone was picked up one time. The V call is TRBV6-5, the J call TRBJ2-2; TRBD2 is a possible D gene (7 bases). The CDR3 sequence is 14 residues long. Germline CDR1 is MNHEY and CDR2 is SVGAGI. V was cut by 8 bases and J by 7 bases, with 17 bases left in between. The chain's CDR3 is CASGPGGLDGELFF. The CDR3 nucleotides read TGTGCCAGCGGGCCGGGGGGCTTGGACGGGGAGCTGTTTTTT.

The V call is TRBV7-2, the J call TRBJ1-1, with D possibly matching TRBD1 (6 bases). The CDR3 extends over 14 amino acids. CDR1 and CDR2 (germline): SGHTA, FQGNSA. V was shortened by 3 bases and J by 1 base, with 9 bases between the two germline ends. The CDR3 loop reads CASSFARGNTEAFF. In nucleotides, the CDR3 is TGTGCCAGCAGCTTTGCCAGGGGGAACACTGAAGCTTTCTTT.

The J gene is TRBJ1-4, the V gene TRBV2; D remains ambiguous. This CDR3 comprises 13 residues. CDR1 is SNHLY and CDR2 is FYNNEI in the germline V gene. With 5 bases removed from V and 11 bases from J, the gap between germline ends came to 15 bases. For the CDR3, the DNA is TGTGCCAGCAGTCCTACCGGGTCTGGGAAACTGTTTTTT. Translating gives CASSPTGSGKLFF.

This chain connects TRBV5-4 to TRBJ2-3; D not certain. CDR3 length equals 12 residues. CDR1 and CDR2 from the germline V gene are SGHNT and YYREEE (reference sequence). The V and J ends lost 4 bases and 6 bases respectively, with 9 bases between them. CDR3 DNA: TGTGCCAGCAGCCCAGATCAGGATACGCAGTATTTT. Encoded protein: CASSPDQDTQYF.

The gene calls are TRBV19 and TRBJ2-2; D is unclear. V gave up 5 bases and J gave up 8 bases, with 9 bases separating them. CDR1 is LNHDA and CDR2 is SQIVND in the germline V gene (reference sequence). The CDR3 is made up of 12 amino acids. The CDR3 is CASSPLGGELFF. CDR3 coding DNA: TGTGCCAGTAGTCCCCTGGGAGGGGAGCTGTTTTTT. Based on the CDR3 plus reference TRBV19 and TRBJ2-2, the full variable domain is DGGITQSPKYLFRKEGQNVTLSCEQNLNHDAMYWYRQDPGQGLRLIYYSQIVNDFQKGDIAEGYSVSREKKESFPLTVTSAQKNPTAFYLCASSPLGGELFFGEGSRLTVL.

The table lists this clone with a count of one. V and J are TRBV5-6 and TRBJ2-7; 10 bases align to TRBD2. Germline CDR1 and CDR2: SGHDT and YYEEEE. The CDR3 totals 15 residues. Trimming removed 2 bases from V and 2 bases from J; junction bases left unmatched: 4. Written as DNA, the CDR3 is TGTGCCAGCAGCTTTAAGGGGACTAGCGCCTACGAGCAGTACTTC. This codes for CASSFKGTSAYEQYF.

The V and J genes are TRBV28 and TRBJ2-7, with 7 bases identical to TRBD2. The CDR3 runs to 14 residues. The ends lost 7 bases at V and 0 bases at J; junction bases unmatched: 6. Per the germline V gene, CDR1 is MDHEN and CDR2 is SYDVKM. This chain's CDR3 is CASTASGSSYEQYF. The CDR3 nucleotides are TGTGCCAGCACCGCTAGCGGAAGCTCCTACGAGCAGTACTTC.